Listed here are 3 T cell receptor beta chains from one sample, sequenced in a study of T cells in Graves' hyperthyroidism and ophthalmopathy. RNA transcripts served as the template for amplifying TCR beta CDR3 regions. The HTBI set primed first-round TCR CDR3 RT-PCR. Each CDR3 protein is one row after TCRdb ran MiXCR on the multiplex PCR reads. The sample lists 200,000 to 250,000 distinct CDR3 sequences, roughly 15% occurring once. Sequenced: blood. Receptors originate from a woman aged 18-30 years with Graves' ophthalmopathy.

This clonotype has ten or more counts. The chain recombines TRBV11-3 with TRBJ2-5; D uncertain. The CDR3 has 14 residues. Germline CDR1 reads SGHNT; CDR2 reads YENEEA. The V gene lost 1 base and the J gene lost 7 bases, with 13 bases spanning the gap. The CDR3, as DNA: TGTGCCAGCAGCTTAGGATCGAGCTCGGGGACCCAGTACTTC. Protein sequence: CASSLGSSSGTQYF. Using reference TRBV11-3 and TRBJ2-5 for the parts outside the CDR3, the full variable domain is EAGVVQSPRYKIIEKKQPVAFWCNPISGHNTLYWYLQNLGQGPELLIRYENEEAVDDSQLPKDRFSAERLKGVDSTLKIQPAELGDSAVYLCASSLGSSSGTQYFGPGTRLLVL.

In its sample, this clonotype was seen many times. Here the CDR3 reads CASRRSGISYNEQFF. As DNA, the CDR3 is TGTGCCAGCAGAAGGAGCGGGATCTCCTACAATGAGCAGTTCTTC. V is TRBV6-1 and J is TRBJ2-1; 7 positions agree with TRBD2. The CDR3 has 15 residues. Germline loops: CDR1 MNHNS, CDR2 SASEGT. After removal of 6 bases from V and 0 bases from J, the junction contained 5 bases not matched to a gene.

This clonotype was found a few times. The rearrangement links TRBV19 to TRBJ2-3; D remains ambiguous. The CDR3 is 11 amino acids. The V end lost 3 bases, the J end lost 8 bases, and 6 bases lay between the germline ends. Looked up from germline, CDR1 is LNHDA and CDR2 is SQIVND (reference sequence). CDR3 in DNA: TGTGCCAGTAGTATGAGTGGTACGCAGTATTTT. It is translated as CASSMSGTQYF.